The present entry profiles one T cell receptor beta chain with its context. In this sample, this clonotype turned up many times. No antigen is known for it. There are no base qualities to consult, and no much larger clone falls within one base. V trim: 7 bases; J trim: 2 bases; unmatched bases: 9. The CDR3 holds 15 amino acids from the cysteine to the phenylalanine. The entry retains the CDR3 DNA only, 45 bases that are in frame from base 1. CDR1 and CDR2 are drawn from the germline V gene (reference sequence): LNHNV, YYDKDF. The data are from a study of neurological immune-mediated disorders (dated by TCRdb to between 2018 and 2020). Concerning the study at large: Of the roughly 34 multiple sclerosis patients, 31 had relapsing-remitting MS and 3 had secondary progressive MS. Peripheral blood TCR-beta repertoires from patients with HTLV-I-associated myelopathy (HAM/TSP), patients with multiple sclerosis, and healthy controls were compared in the study using UMI-based sequencing. The approximately 110 TCR-beta libraries included longitudinal samples, technical triplicates and paired sorted CD4+ and CD8+ T-cell subsets alongside PBMC samples. The cohort was made up of 68 subjects, consisting of 14 HAM/TSP patients, around 35 multiple sclerosis patients and 20 healthy controls.

Paper-wide results and their limitations: TCR clonal expansion was highest in HAM/TSP patients and lowest in MS patients, with MS patients falling below even healthy controls. No identical CDR3 amino acid sequences were shared among expanded clones across subjects, suggesting private TCR-beta repertoires in all groups. No association of the MS cluster with clinical or MRI features was observed, and the need for larger cohorts was stated by the authors. In a phylogenetic analysis, the repertoires of 18 out of 34 MS patients fell into a single cluster of related CDR3 sequences, pointing to a possible signature at the repertoire level.

cDNA synthesis used template-switch 5'RACE with a primer carrying a 10-nucleotide random unique molecular identifier tagging each TCR transcript. Over 180 million TCR-beta sequences, covering 15-18 subjects, were produced in each sequencing run. The RNeasy kit was used for extraction of total RNA. TCR-beta VDJ regions were amplified with primers for the TCR constant region and the 5'RACE anchor, using the KAPA Real-time Library Amplification kit. A first PCR added sample indexes and Illumina adaptors, and a second PCR then raised library yield. After purification with Ampure beads, the TCR product of roughly 650 bp was size-selected on a 2% E-gel SizeSelection system. Before pooling, library quality was checked on a Bioanalyzer, concentration was measured with Qubit, and libraries were quantified with the Kapa Library Quantification kit. An Illumina HiSeq 2500 was used to sequence the libraries paired-end at 2 x 150 bp. To increase sequence diversity, roughly 24-32% phiX was spiked into each library pool. Per the source publication's procedure: The quality-filtered reads were processed with the UMI-based MiGEC pipeline, whose error correction step removed more than 75% of the raw TCR sequences. IMGT germline references were used for alignment of VDJ genes, and clonotypes were defined by a unique CDR3 amino acid sequence together with V-J genes. Clonal expansion, Shannon diversity, and CDR3 relatedness (CalcPairwiseDistances, ClusterSamples) were evaluated with VDJtools, and phylogenetic trees were built with CLCbio workbench. Clones with at least 8 unique UMIs were defined as expanded, with this threshold being based on coefficient-of-variation modelling across technical triplicates. Through fastp at Q25 and MiXCR, TCRdb rebuilt clones from the public reads, retaining in-frame beta chains. Identical CDR3 protein sequences are pooled into one entry, listed with their most common genes and DNA. The V and J calls and clone size are TCRdb's, not the authors'. For this sample there are under 75,000 distinct CDR3 sequences; approximately 5.1% appear just once. The ten largest clones capture roughly 5% of the sample.

For unsorted PBMC libraries, 2 million PBMCs were used after storage in RNAlater at -80 degrees C until RNA extraction. The multiple sclerosis patients were enrolled in a US clinical protocol that used magnetic resonance imaging to evaluate disease progression. Peripheral blood underwent Ficoll-Hypaque density gradient centrifugation to isolate PBMCs, which were then cryopreserved in liquid nitrogen. The sequence came from a human donor with multiple sclerosis. The donor label of this sample is uncertain. The sequenced sample consisted of PBMCs. Recombination connected TRBV15 to TRBJ2-5, and 8 bases in between align with TRBD2. The CDR3 loop reads CATNLRAGGQETQYF. The DNA sequence is as follows: TGTGCCACCAACTTACGGGCGGGGGGACAAGAGACCCAGTACTTC.